The clone carrying this TCR beta chain was observed at least ten times. This beta chain represents an off-target read in a library built for alpha chains; its size is of limited meaning. The record originates from a study of spatial heterogeneity in lung cancer. Time point meaning: sample taken at primary tumor resection. TCRdb fed the 5' RACE reads into MiXCR, producing one record per CDR3 protein. Among around 15,000 distinct CDR3 sequences listed, 3.6% were seen once. The V end was cut by 5 bases, the J end by 0 bases, with 11 bases between. The CDR3 consists of 15 residues. CDR1 is MDHEN, CDR2 SYDVKM, per germline.

The clonotype was recovered from a male donor with early-stage non-small cell lung cancer. The sample consisted of normal lung tissue next to the tumor, taken at surgery. The genes are TRBV28 and TRBJ1-3; D gene unclear. The CDR3 DNA follows: TGTGCCAGCAGTCCTCACAAGAGCTCTGGAAACACCATATATTTT. Translation gives CASSPHKSSGNTIYF. The complete variable domain, with remaining parts taken from reference TRBV28 and TRBJ1-3, reads DVKVTQSSRYLVKRTGEKVFLECVQDMDHENMFWYRQDPGLGLRLIYFSYDVKMKEKGDIPEGYSVSREKKERFSLILESASTNQTSMYLCASSPHKSSGNTIYFGEGSWLTVV.